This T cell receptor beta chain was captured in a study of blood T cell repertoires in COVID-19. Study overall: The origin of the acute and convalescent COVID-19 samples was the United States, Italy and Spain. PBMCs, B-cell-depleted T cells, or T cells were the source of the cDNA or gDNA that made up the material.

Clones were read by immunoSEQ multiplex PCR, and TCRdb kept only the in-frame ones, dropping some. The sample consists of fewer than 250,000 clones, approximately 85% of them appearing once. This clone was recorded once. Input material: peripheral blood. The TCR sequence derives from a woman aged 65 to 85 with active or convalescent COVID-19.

CDR3 nucleotides: TGTGCCAGCAGCTGGACGAGGACAGGGAGCTCCTACAATGAGCAGTTCTTC. Translation gives CASSWTRTGSSYNEQFF. V is TRBV5-6 and J is TRBJ2-1; 8 positions match TRBD1. The J segment lost 0 bases and the V segment lost 3 bases, leaving 8 bases of the junction unmatched. The CDR3 length is 17 residues. CDR1 and CDR2 (germline): SGHDT, YYEEEE.